This paragraph covers one TCR beta chain sequence. Its specificity is not known. These data come from a study of cytomegalovirus exposure and HLA in healthy donors. Study-level results: Altogether, 170 or so TCR beta chains were recorded as cytomegalovirus-associated. An analysis done earlier found most TCR beta V segments productive about 87% or about 30% of the time. As a later analysis showed, a missense DCLRE1C variant was linked to trimming of TCR beta V- and J-genes. Some segments of the V type, notably TRBV6-2 and TRBV6-3, were excluded as indistinguishable.

CDR1 and CDR2 (germline): SGHVS, FQNEAQ. The V and J ends lost 5 bases and 1 base respectively, with 16 bases between them. The length of the CDR3 is 16 residues. With 60 Vbeta and 13 Jbeta primers, the PCR was carried out. Sequenced by immunoSEQ multiplex PCR; TCRdb stores in-frame clones only, minus some. The table has roughly 120,000 clones, about four fifths seen once. Sequencing was carried out using PBMCs. The receptor's source is a man between 40 and 49 years old in good health and CMV-seronegative. The chain combines TRBV7-8 with TRBJ2-3; D gene unclear. CDR3 in DNA: TGTGCCAGCAGCGTCGGAATTCCGAGCGGCACAGATACGCAGTATTTT. Protein: CASSVGIPSGTDTQYF.